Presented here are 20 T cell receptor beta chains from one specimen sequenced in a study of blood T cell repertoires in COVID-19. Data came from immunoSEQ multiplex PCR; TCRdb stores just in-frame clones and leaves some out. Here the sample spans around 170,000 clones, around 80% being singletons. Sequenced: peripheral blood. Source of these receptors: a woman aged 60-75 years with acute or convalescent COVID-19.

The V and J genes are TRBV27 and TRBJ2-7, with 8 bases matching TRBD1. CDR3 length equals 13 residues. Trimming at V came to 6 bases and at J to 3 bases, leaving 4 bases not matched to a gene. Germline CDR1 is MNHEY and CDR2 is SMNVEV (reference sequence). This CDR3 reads CASRSTGDYEQYF. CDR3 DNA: TGTGCCAGCAGATCGACAGGGGACTACGAGCAGTACTTC.

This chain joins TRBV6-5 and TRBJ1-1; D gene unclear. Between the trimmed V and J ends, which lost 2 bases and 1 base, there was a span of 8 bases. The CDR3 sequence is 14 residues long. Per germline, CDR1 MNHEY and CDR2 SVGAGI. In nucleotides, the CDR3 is TGTGCCAGCAGTTACAAGCGAGGGAACACTGAAGCTTTCTTT. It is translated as CASSYKRGNTEAFF.

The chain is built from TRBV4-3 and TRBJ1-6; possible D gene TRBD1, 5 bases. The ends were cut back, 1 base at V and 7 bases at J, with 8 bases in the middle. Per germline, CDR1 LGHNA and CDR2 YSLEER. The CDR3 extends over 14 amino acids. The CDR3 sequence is CASSQGRDNSPLHF. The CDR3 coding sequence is TGCGCCAGCAGCCAAGGGAGGGACAATTCACCCCTCCACTTT.

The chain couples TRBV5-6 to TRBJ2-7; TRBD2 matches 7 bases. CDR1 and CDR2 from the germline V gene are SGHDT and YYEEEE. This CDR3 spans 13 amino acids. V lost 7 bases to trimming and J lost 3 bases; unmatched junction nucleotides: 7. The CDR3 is CASRAGRDYEQYF. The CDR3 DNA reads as TGTGCCAGCCGGGCGGGGAGGGACTACGAGCAGTACTTC.

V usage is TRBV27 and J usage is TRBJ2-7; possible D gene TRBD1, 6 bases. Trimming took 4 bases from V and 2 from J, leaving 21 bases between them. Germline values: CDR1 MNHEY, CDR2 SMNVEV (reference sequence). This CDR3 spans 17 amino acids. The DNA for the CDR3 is TGTGCCAGCAGTTCGCTTACACTAGACAGGAACCCCTACGAGCAGTACTTC. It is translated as CASSSLTLDRNPYEQYF.

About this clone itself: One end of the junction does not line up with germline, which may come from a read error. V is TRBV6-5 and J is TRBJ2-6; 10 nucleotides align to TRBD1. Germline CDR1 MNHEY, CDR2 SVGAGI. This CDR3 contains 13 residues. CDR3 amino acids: CASRGTGVNVLTF. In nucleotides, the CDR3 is TGTGCCAGCAGAGGGACAGGGGTCAACGTCCTGACTTTC.

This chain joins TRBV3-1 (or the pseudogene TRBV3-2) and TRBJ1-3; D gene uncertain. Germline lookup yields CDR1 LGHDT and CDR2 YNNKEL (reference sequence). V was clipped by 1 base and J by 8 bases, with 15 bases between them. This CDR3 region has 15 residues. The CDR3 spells CASSQAGSPLDTIYF. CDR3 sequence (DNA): TGTGCCAGCAGCCAAGCGGGATCTCCCTTGGACACCATATATTTT.

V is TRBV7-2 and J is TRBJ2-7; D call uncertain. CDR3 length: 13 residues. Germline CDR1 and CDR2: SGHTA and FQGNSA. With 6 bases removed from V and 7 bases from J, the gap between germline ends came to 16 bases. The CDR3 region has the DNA TGTGCCAGCAGTCGAGATACCTTCTTGGAGCAGTACTTC. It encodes CASSRDTFLEQYF. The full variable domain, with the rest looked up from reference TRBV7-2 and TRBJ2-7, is GAGVSQSPSNKVTEKGKDVELRCDPISGHTALYWYRQSLGQGLEFLIYFQGNSAPDKSGLPSDRFSAERTGGSVSTLTIQRTQQEDSAVYLCASSRDTFLEQYFGPGTRLTVT.

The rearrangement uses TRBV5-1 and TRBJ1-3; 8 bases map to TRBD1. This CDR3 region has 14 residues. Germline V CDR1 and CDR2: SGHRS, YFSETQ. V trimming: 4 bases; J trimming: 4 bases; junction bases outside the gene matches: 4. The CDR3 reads CASSRTGRGNTIYF. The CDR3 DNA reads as TGCGCCAGCAGCAGGACAGGGAGAGGAAACACCATATATTTT.

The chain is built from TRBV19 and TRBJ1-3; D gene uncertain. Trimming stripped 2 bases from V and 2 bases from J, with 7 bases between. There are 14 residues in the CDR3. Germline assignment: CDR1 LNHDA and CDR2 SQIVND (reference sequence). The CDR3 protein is CASSITGPGNTIYF. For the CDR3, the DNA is TGTGCCAGTAGTATAACGGGTCCTGGAAACACCATATATTTT.

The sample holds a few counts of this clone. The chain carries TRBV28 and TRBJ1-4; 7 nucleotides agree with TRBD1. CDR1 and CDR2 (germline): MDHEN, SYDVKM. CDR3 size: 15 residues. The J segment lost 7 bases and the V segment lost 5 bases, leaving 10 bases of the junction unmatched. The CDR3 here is CASSLIQGLAEKLFF. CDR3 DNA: TGTGCCAGCAGTCTAATACAGGGGCTGGCTGAAAAACTGTTTTTT.

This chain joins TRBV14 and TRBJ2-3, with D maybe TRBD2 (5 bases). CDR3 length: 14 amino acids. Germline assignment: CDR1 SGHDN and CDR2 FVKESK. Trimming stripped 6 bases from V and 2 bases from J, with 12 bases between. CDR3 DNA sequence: TGTGCCAGCAGACCCGACGGGGTCACAGATACGCAGTATTTT. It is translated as CASRPDGVTDTQYF.

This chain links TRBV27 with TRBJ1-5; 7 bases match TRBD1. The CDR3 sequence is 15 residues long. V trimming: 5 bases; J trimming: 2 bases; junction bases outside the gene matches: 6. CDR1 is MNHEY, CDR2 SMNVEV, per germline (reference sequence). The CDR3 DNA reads TGTGCCAGCAGTATAAGACAGGGAGGCAATCAGCCCCAGCATTTT. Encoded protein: CASSIRQGGNQPQHF.

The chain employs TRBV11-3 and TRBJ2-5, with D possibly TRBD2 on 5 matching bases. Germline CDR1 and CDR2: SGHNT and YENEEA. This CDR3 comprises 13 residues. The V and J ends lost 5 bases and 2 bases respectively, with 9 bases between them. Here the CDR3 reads CASSLGGQETQYF. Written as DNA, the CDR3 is TGTGCCAGCAGCCTCGGAGGACAAGAGACCCAGTACTTC.

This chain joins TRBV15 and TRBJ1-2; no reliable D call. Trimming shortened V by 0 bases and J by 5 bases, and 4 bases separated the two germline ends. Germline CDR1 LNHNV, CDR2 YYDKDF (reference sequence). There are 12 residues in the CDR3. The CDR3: CATSRDRYGYTF. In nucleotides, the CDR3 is TGTGCCACCAGCAGAGATCGGTATGGCTACACCTTC.

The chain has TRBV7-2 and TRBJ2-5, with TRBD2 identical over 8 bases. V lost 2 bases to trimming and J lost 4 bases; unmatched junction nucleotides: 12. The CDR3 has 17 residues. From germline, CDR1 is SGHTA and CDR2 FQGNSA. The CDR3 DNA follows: TGTGCCAGCAGCTTAAACGGGGGGGCTGGAGGTGGAGAGACCCAGTACTTC. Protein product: CASSLNGGAGGGETQYF.

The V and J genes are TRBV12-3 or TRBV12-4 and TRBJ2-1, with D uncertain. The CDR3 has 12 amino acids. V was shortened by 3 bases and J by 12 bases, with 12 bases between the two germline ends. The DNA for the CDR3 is TGTGCCAGCAGTTTGTCCCATACGGGGCAGTTCTTC. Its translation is CASSLSHTGQFF.

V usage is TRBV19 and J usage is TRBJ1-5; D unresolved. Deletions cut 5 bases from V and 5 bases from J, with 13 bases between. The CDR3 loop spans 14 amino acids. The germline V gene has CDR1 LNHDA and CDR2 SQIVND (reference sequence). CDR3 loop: CASSRSGNHQPQHF. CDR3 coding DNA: TGTGCCAGTAGTCGCTCGGGAAACCATCAGCCCCAGCATTTT.

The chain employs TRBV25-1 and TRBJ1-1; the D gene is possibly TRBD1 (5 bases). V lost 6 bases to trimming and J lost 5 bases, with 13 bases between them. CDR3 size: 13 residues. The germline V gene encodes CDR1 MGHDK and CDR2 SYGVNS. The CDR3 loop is CASRETAGTEAFF. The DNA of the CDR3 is TGTGCCAGCAGGGAGACAGCCGGTACTGAAGCTTTCTTT.

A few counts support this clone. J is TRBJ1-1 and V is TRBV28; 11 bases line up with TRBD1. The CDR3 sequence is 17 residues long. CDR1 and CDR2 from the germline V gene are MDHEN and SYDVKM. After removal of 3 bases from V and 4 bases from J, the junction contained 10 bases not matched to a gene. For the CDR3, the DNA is TGTGCCAGCAGTTTTGAGAGGACAGGGGGCGCGGGCACTGAAGCTTTCTTT. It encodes CASSFERTGGAGTEAFF.